This T cell receptor (beta chain) comes out of a study of naive and memory T cell subsets. This clonotype appeared a few times. The antigen is unknown. Two oligonucleotides, mixed equimolar, formed the beta constant-region primer covering TRBC1 and TRBC2. Ligated cDNA was amplified by four rounds of PCR with nested alpha and beta constant-region primers and SP2. One entry per CDR3 protein results from TCRdb running MiXCR on the UMI-ligation and nested PCR reads. Of about 100,000 distinct CDR3 sequences in the sample, roughly 15% were seen once. The CDR3 totals 14 residues. Germline CDR1 and CDR2: SEHNR and FQNEAQ (reference sequence). Trimming cost V 0 bases and J 10 bases, with 13 bases left between them. Findings and caveats of the study: Especially in CD8 cells, naive repertoires contained a few larger clonotypes, possibly CD45RA-re-expressing memory cells.

V is TRBV7-9 and J is TRBJ2-1; a possible D gene is TRBD2 (5 bases). The sample taken for sequencing was naive CD8+ T cells from blood. This clonotype was sampled from a human donor in good health. The CDR3 protein is CASSLAISGAEQFF. As DNA, the CDR3 is TGTGCCAGCAGCTTAGCTATAAGCGGTGCGGAGCAGTTCTTC.